The 28 T cell receptor beta chains below all came from one sample that was sequenced in a study of tumor-infiltrating lymphocytes in primary liver carcinoma. The roughly 20-31 mg bulk tissue piece was not sorted before simultaneous RNA and DNA extraction. From about 0.45 ug total RNA, TCR beta cDNA was generated with a primer in the constant region. Sequencing libraries for TCR beta derived from three nested multiplex PCR rounds that used slightly modified ARM-PCR. Investigators reported that the first two PCR rounds, at 10 cycles each, used TRBV1-TRBV30 forward primers with a C-beta reverse primer. TCRdb independently ran MiXCR on the multiplex PCR reads; one entry per CDR3 protein. There are 100,000 to 150,000 distinct CDR3 sequences in the sample; around 64% occur only once, and 7.5% to 8.5% lies in the top ten. The specimen sequenced was liver tumor tissue from sampling region 3. As for subset: tumor region T3, left-lateral pole. These receptors originate from an older woman with primary liver carcinoma and hepatitis B virus infection.

This clonotype was detected many times. V usage is TRBV29-1 and J usage is TRBJ1-4; tentative D call: TRBD1 (5 bases). The ends were cut back, 5 bases at V and 7 bases at J, with 14 bases in the middle. The CDR3 loop spans 13 amino acids. In germline, CDR1 is SQVTM, CDR2 ANQGSEA. The CDR3 here is CSVWSGSGEKLFF. The CDR3, as DNA: TGCAGCGTTTGGTCAGGGTCTGGTGAAAAACTGTTTTTT.

Details on this clonotype: The junction shows a germline mismatch at one end, possibly a read error. V gene TRBV29-1 combines with J gene TRBJ2-3; the D is unclear. The CDR3 sequence is 13 residues long. Germline lookup yields CDR1 SQVTM and CDR2 ANQGSEA. CDR3 in amino acids: CSVGILGTDTQYF. In nucleotides, the CDR3 is TGCAGCGTTGGAATCCTCGGCACAGACACGCAGTATTTT.

Remarks on this clonotype: Its ends do not fully match the called genes, so a read error is possible. The rearrangement uses TRBV10-3 and TRBJ1-3; weak D call: TRBD1 (6 bases). The CDR3 has 15 amino acids. From germline, CDR1 is ENHRY and CDR2 SYGVKD. The CDR3 bases are TGTCCCATCACGCAGGACAGCAACTCTGGAAACACCATATATTTT. Amino acids: CPITQDSNSGNTIYF.

Comment on this clonotype: Given a much more abundant clone one base away, this may be a read error. The chain employs TRBV7-8 and TRBJ2-1, with a possible D match to TRBD2 (5 bases). Trimming removed 5 bases at V and 9 bases at J, with 14 bases between. This CDR3 has 13 amino acids. Germline loops: CDR1 SGHVS, CDR2 FQNEAQ. CDR3: CASSQLVGAEQFF. The DNA of the CDR3 is TGTGCCAGCAGCCAATTAGTGGGAGCTGAGCAGTTCTTC.

The gene calls are TRBV19 and TRBJ1-1; perhaps TRBD1 as D (5 bases). From germline, CDR1 is LNHDA and CDR2 SQIVND (reference sequence). Between the trimmed V and J ends, which lost 5 bases and 5 bases, there was a span of 12 bases. The CDR3 sequence is 13 residues long. CDR3 residues: CASSWGSRTEAFF. CDR3 coding DNA: TGTGCCAGTAGTTGGGGGTCGAGGACTGAAGCTTTCTTT. The full variable domain, its missing parts supplied by reference TRBV19 and TRBJ1-1, is DGGITQSPKYLFRKEGQNVTLSCEQNLNHDAMYWYRQDPGQGLRLIYYSQIVNDFQKGDIAEGYSVSREKKESFPLTVTSAQKNPTAFYLCASSWGSRTEAFFGQGTRLTVV.

With regard to this clonotype: A read error may produce the germline difference seen at one junction end. This chain connects TRBV11-2 to TRBJ2-5; possibly TRBD2 for D (5 bases). Germline V gene data show CDR1 as SGHAT and CDR2 as FQNNGV. The CDR3 has 15 residues. CDR3 protein: CASSKQASPHETHYF. The CDR3 region has the DNA TGTGCCAGCAGCAAGCAGGCTAGCCCGCATGAGACCCACTACTTC.

The chain recombines TRBV4-2 with TRBJ2-1, with D possibly being TRBD1 or TRBD2 (5 bases each). CDR1 and CDR2 from the germline V gene are LGHNA and YNFKEQ. The CDR3 has 15 residues. V was shortened by 7 bases and J by 3 bases, with 16 bases between the two germline ends. CDR3 in amino acids: CASNHGETDYNEQFF. The CDR3, as DNA: TGTGCCAGCAACCATGGGGAGACAGACTACAATGAGCAGTTCTTC.

As to this clonotype: Here the CDR3 omits its conserved ending phenylalanine or tryptophan, so a read error is the likely source. The chain links TRBV29-1 to TRBJ1-2; 7 bases map to TRBD1. J was trimmed by 8 bases and V by 5 bases; bases with no gene match: 11. Germline V gene sequence: CDR1 SQVTM, CDR2 ANQGSEA. The CDR3 loop spans 13 amino acids. The CDR3 nucleotides are TGCAGCGTTAAAAGAGGGGGCGAAAGAGGCTACACCATC. Protein product: CSVKRGGERGYTI.

This clonotype was detected once. The chain employs TRBV11-2 and TRBJ2-2; no firm D call. The CDR3 totals 13 residues. Trimming pared 5 bases from V and 8 bases from J, leaving 12 bases between. CDR1 SGHAT and CDR2 FQNNGV come from the germline V gene. For the CDR3, the DNA is TGTGCCAGCAGCCCAGATAGAACTGGGGAGCTGTTTTTT. This translates into CASSPDRTGELFF.

As concerns this clonotype: This may stem from a read error, because a much larger clone lies one nucleotide away. CDR3 loop: CDSSFLGSATQETQYF. CDR3 bases: TGTGACAGCAGCTTTTTGGGATCGGCTACCCAAGAGACCCAGTACTTC. The chain recombines TRBV7-9 with TRBJ2-5; no reliable D call. CDR1 and CDR2 from the germline V gene are SEHNR and FQNEAQ (reference sequence). The CDR3 extends over 16 amino acids. The whole variable domain, remainder taken from reference TRBV7-9 and TRBJ2-5, is DTGVSQNPRHKITKRGQNVTFRCDPISEHNRLYWYRQTLGQGPEFLTYFQNEAQLEKSRLLSDRFSAERPKGSFSTLEIQRTEQGDSAMYLCDSSFLGSATQETQYFGPGTRLLVL.

This clonotype has a count of ten or more. CDR3 sequence reads: CSVEPSGTYEQYF. In DNA, the CDR3 is TGCAGCGTTGAACCTAGCGGTACCTACGAGCAGTACTTC. The V call is TRBV29-1, the J call TRBJ2-7, with TRBD2 identical over 7 bases. CDR1 SQVTM and CDR2 ANQGSEA come from the germline V gene. V dropped 2 bases and J dropped 2; count of bases not matched to a gene: 3. The CDR3 runs 13 residues.

This clonotype was seen ten or more times. The chain joins TRBV12-3 or TRBV12-4 to TRBJ2-1; 8 positions match TRBD1. This CDR3 has 16 amino acids. V trimming: 1 base; J trimming: 5 bases; junction bases outside the gene matches: 7. CDR3 amino acids: CASSLVAGGAHNEQFF. The CDR3 region has the DNA TGTGCCAGCAGTTTAGTGGCAGGGGGCGCCCACAATGAGCAGTTCTTC.

V is TRBV20-1 and J is TRBJ2-5; 7 bases match TRBD1. Germline V gene sequence: CDR1 DFQATT, CDR2 SNEGSKA (reference sequence). The CDR3 runs to 13 residues. The junction had 5 bases not matched to a gene; V was cut back by 3 bases and J by 4 bases. The CDR3 loop reads CSARLNRGETQYF. The CDR3 DNA follows: TGCAGTGCTAGGTTGAACAGGGGAGAGACCCAGTACTTC.

This clonotype is large within its sample. The chain employs TRBV12-3 or TRBV12-4 and TRBJ2-1, with 9 bases fitting TRBD2. The J segment lost 6 bases and the V segment lost 6 bases, leaving 9 bases of the junction unmatched. This CDR3 is built from 15 residues. The chain's CDR3 is CASRDEREAPNEQFF. CDR3 bases: TGTGCCAGCAGAGACGAGCGGGAGGCCCCCAATGAGCAGTTCTTC.

This clonotype was counted at least ten times. The chain couples TRBV29-1 to TRBJ1-2, with D maybe TRBD1 (6 bases). Germline V gene sequence: CDR1 SQVTM, CDR2 ANQGSEA. The V gene lost 3 bases and the J gene lost 8 bases, with 16 bases spanning the gap. The CDR3 runs 13 residues. As DNA, the CDR3 is TGCAGCGTTGAGACAGGTAGAAGACCGGGCTACACCTTC. Translating gives CSVETGRRPGYTF.

The J gene is TRBJ1-5, the V gene TRBV11-2; no firm D call. Between the trimmed V and J ends, which lost 1 base and 7 bases, there was a span of 11 bases. In germline, CDR1 is SGHAT, CDR2 FQNNGV. This CDR3 has 14 residues. In DNA, the CDR3 is TGTGCCAGCAGCTTAGGGGAGATTGGCCAGCCCCAGCATTTT. Amino acid sequence: CASSLGEIGQPQHF. The whole variable domain, filled in from reference TRBV11-2 and TRBJ1-5, reads EAGVAQSPRYKIIEKRQSVAFWCNPISGHATLYWYQQILGQGPKLLIQFQNNGVVDDSQLPKDRFSAERLKGVDSTLKIQPAKLEDSAVYLCASSLGEIGQPQHFGDGTRLSIL.

In regard to this clonotype: A much larger clone differs from this one at a single base, so this may be a read error. The chain joins TRBV12-3 or TRBV12-4 to TRBJ2-7; 8 bases are shared with TRBD2. The CDR3 extends over 16 amino acids. The trim removed 5 bases at V and 3 bases at J, leaving 12 bases unmatched. CDR3 residues: CASSPSETSVNYEQYF. CDR3 DNA sequence: TGTGCCAGCAGTCCCTCGGAGACTAGCGTGAACTACGAGCAGTACTTC.

This clonotype occurred many times. The chain links TRBV6-5 to TRBJ2-1; no definite D call. Germline V gives CDR1 MNHEY, CDR2 SVGAGI. Deletions cut 6 bases from V and 5 bases from J, with 17 bases between. This CDR3 comprises 15 residues. The CDR3 sequence is CASSPPGYRHNEQFF. CDR3 bases: TGTGCCAGCAGCCCCCCGGGCTACAGACACAATGAGCAGTTCTTC.

Points on this clonotype: This clone may be a read error of a much larger clone one base away. The J gene is TRBJ2-7, the V gene TRBV7-8, with TRBD2 matching over 9 bases. The trim removed 5 bases at V and 6 bases at J, leaving 17 bases unmatched. The CDR3 contains 17 residues. Germline V gene lookup returns CDR1 SGHVS and CDR2 FQNEAQ. The CDR3 is CASSARPGTSISCEQYF. For the CDR3, the DNA is TGTGCCAGCAGCGCGAGACCTGGGACTAGCATCTCATGCGAGCAGTACTTC.

About this clonotype itself: At one of its ends the junction is not consistent with the germline gene, which may arise from a read error. The V gene is TRBV12-3 or TRBV12-4, the J gene TRBJ2-7; no firm D call. The CDR3 covers 11 residues. The CDR3 region is CVSSLVGEQYF. DNA of the CDR3: TGTGTCAGCAGTTTAGTCGGCGAACAGTACTTC.

V usage is TRBV11-2 and J usage is TRBJ2-1; D is perhaps TRBD1 (5 bases). Germline V gives CDR1 SGHAT, CDR2 FQNNGV. Trimming removed 5 bases from V and 2 bases from J, with 13 bases in between. The CDR3 consists of 15 residues. CDR3 nucleotides: TGTGCCAGCAGCGCGCGACCGGACACCTACAATGAGCAGTTCTTC. Encoded protein: CASSARPDTYNEQFF.

For this clonotype: A junction boundary mismatches the germline segment, possibly from a read error. The genes are TRBV18 and TRBJ2-7, with unresolved D. This CDR3 is built from 13 residues. Germline CDR1 is KGHSH and CDR2 is LQKENI. The CDR3 sequence: CASSQKGSCEQYF. In DNA form, the CDR3 reads TGTGCCAGCTCACAGAAGGGCTCCTGCGAGCAGTACTTC.

Note on this clonotype: This sequence may be a read error, since a much larger clone differs from it by one base. The V gene is TRBV5-6, the J gene TRBJ2-6, with D possibly being TRBD1 (5 bases). The germline V gene encodes CDR1 SGHDT and CDR2 YYEEEE. The CDR3 extends over 16 amino acids. In DNA form, the CDR3 reads TGTGCCAGCAGCTTGTATTCTTCCTCTGGGGCCAACATCCTGACTTTC. Translating gives CASSLYSSSGANILTF.

As for this clonotype: One base away lies a much larger clone, so this may be a sequencing read error. J is TRBJ2-7 and V is TRBV5-6; 7 positions match TRBD2. CDR1 is SGHDT and CDR2 is YYEEEE in the germline V gene. The CDR3 is made up of 16 amino acids. CDR3 sequence (DNA): TGTACCAGCAGCTTGTTGGGCCGGAGCGGGACCTACGAGCAGTACTTC. Its protein is CTSSLLGRSGTYEQYF.

In regard to this clonotype: A single base separates this from a much larger clone, so it may be a read error. The chain couples TRBV29-1 to TRBJ2-7, with a weak D call TRBD1 (5 bases). The CDR3 runs to 11 residues. Germline CDR1 is SQVTM and CDR2 is ANQGSEA. CDR3 in amino acids: CGVTRDYEQYF. CDR3 bases: TGCGGCGTCACCAGGGACTACGAGCAGTACTTC.

This rearrangement joins TRBV12-3 or TRBV12-4 to TRBJ1-2, with TRBD1 identical over 7 bases. The CDR3 length is 13 residues. The V segment lost 9 bases and the J segment 9 bases; nucleotides outside the gene matches: 13. DNA of the CDR3: TGTGCCAGAAGTCGGACAGGAATGGATTGCTACACCTTC. It translates to CARSRTGMDCYTF.

As for this clonotype: Possible read error: a much larger clone is one base away. No conserved phenylalanine or tryptophan is present at the end of the CDR3, so a read error is the likely explanation. V gene TRBV6-6 combines with J gene TRBJ2-2, with D tentatively TRBD1 or TRBD2 (5 bases each). V was pared by 0 bases and J by 6 bases, with 8 bases between. The CDR3 sequence is 14 residues long. From germline, CDR1 is MNHNY and CDR2 SVGAGI (reference sequence). CDR3 nucleotide sequence: TGTGCCAGCAGTTACTCGGGGGAATCCGGGGAGCTGTTTTCT. This codes for CASSYSGESGELFS.

On this clonotype: The conserved phenylalanine or tryptophan is not found at the CDR3 terminus, so this likely reflects a read error. The rearrangement joins TRBV11-2 to TRBJ2-1, with D uncertain. Germline-derived CDR1 and CDR2 are SGHAT and FQNNGV. V was shortened by 1 base and J by 6 bases, with 16 bases between the two germline ends. The CDR3 covers 16 residues. CDR3 in amino acids: CASSLGGSSTSNEQFS. The CDR3 DNA is TGTGCCAGCAGCTTAGGTGGCTCCTCAACCTCCAATGAGCAGTTCTCG.